This T cell receptor beta chain was recovered during a study of T cells in Graves' hyperthyroidism and ophthalmopathy. Trimming cost V 7 bases and J 8 bases; bases outside gene matches: 9. Germline loops: CDR1 MDHEN, CDR2 SYDVKM. The CDR3 spans 14 residues. Only a few counts were recorded for this clonotype. The TCR beta CDR3 regions underwent amplification using RNA transcripts as the source. First-round RT-PCR targeting the TCR CDR3 was performed with the HTBI primer set. One entry per CDR3 protein results from TCRdb running MiXCR on the multiplex PCR reads. The profile shows more than 350,000 distinct CDR3 sequences, 15% of them singletons.

The sequenced material came from blood. The chain recombines TRBV28 with TRBJ1-4, with 8 bases lining up with TRBD1. This clonotype was sampled from a woman aged 60 to 75 with Graves' ophthalmopathy. Here the CDR3 DNA reads TGTGCCAGCACCTACGACAGGGGAGGAGAAAAACTGTTTTTT. This sequence encodes CASTYDRGGEKLFF.